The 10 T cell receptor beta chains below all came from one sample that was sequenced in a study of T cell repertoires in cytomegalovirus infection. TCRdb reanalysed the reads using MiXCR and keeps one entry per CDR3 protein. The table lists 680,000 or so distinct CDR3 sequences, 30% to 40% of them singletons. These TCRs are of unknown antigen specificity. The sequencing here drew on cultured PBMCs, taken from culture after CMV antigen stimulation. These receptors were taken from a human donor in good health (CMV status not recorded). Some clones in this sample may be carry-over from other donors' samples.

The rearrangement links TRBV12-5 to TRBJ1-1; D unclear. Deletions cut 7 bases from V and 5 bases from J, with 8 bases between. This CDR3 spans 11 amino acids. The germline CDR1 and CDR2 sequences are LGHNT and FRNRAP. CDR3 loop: CASDLGTEAFF. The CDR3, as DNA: TGTGCTAGTGATCTCGGGACTGAAGCTTTCTTT.

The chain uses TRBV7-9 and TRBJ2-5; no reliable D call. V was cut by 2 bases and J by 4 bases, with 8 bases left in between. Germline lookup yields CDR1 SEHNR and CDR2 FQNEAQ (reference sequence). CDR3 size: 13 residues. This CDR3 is CASSLPNLETQYF. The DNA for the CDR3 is TGTGCCAGCAGCTTACCGAATTTAGAGACCCAGTACTTC.

In nucleotides, the CDR3 is TGTGCCAGCAGGGTAGGAGCGGAAGGCGAAAAACTGTTTTTT. Translating it yields CASRVGAEGEKLFF. The genes are TRBV6-6 and TRBJ1-4; no reliable D call. The germline gives CDR1 MNHNY, CDR2 SVGAGI (reference sequence). With 6 bases removed from V and 8 bases from J, the gap between germline ends came to 16 bases. The CDR3 totals 14 residues.

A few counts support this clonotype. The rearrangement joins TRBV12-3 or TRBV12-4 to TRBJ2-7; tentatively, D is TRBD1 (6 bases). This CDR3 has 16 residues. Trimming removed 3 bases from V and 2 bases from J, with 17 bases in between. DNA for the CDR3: TGTGCCAGCAGTTTTTTCCAGGGGCTATCGACCTACGAGCAGTACTTC. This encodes CASSFFQGLSTYEQYF.

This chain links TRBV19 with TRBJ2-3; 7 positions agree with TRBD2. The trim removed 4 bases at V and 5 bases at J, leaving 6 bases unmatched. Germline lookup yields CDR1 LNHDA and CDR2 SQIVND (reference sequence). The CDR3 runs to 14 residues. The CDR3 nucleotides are TGTGCCAGTAGTAAGAGCGGGAAAGGAGATACGCAGTATTTT. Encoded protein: CASSKSGKGDTQYF.

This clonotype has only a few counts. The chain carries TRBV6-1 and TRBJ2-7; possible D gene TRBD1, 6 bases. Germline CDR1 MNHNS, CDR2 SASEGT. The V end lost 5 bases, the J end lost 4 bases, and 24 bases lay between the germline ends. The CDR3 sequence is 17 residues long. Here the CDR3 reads CASSNRDTFSPRYEQYF. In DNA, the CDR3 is TGTGCCAGCAGTAACCGGGACACTTTTTCCCCCAGATACGAGCAGTACTTC.

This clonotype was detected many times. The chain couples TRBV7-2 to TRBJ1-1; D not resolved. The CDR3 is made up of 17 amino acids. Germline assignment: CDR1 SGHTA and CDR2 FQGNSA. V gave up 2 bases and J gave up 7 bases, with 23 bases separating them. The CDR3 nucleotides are TGTGCCAGCAGCTTACCATTAACTTATAGTGGGAAGGGTGAAGCTTTCTTT. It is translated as CASSLPLTYSGKGEAFF.

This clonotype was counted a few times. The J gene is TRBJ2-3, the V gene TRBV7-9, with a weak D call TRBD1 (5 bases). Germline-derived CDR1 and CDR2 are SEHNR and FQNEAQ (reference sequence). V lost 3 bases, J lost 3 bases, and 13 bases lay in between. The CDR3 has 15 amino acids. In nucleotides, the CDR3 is TGTGCCAGCAGCTTTTGGACAACCGGGACAGATACGCAGTATTTT. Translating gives CASSFWTTGTDTQYF.

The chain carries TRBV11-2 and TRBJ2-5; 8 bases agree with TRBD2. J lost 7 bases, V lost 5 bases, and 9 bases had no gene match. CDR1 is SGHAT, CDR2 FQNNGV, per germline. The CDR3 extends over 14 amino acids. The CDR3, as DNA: TGTGCCAGCAGCGGGACTAGAGGGAGGGGGACCCAGTACTTC. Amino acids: CASSGTRGRGTQYF.

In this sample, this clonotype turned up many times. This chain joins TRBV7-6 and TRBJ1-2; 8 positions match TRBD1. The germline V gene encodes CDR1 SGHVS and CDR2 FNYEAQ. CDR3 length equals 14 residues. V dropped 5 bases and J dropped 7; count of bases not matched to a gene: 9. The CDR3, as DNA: TGTGCCAGCAGCCCCGCGGACAGGGTATTTGGCTACACCTTC. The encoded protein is CASSPADRVFGYTF.